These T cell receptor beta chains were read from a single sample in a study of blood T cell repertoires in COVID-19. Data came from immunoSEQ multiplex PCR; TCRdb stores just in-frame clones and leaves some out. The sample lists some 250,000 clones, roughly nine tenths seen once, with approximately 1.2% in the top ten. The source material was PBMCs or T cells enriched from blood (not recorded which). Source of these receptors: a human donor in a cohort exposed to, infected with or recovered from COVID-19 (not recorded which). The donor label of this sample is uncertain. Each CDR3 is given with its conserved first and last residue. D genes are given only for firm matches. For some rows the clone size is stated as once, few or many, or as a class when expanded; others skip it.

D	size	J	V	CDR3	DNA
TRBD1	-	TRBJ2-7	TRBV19	CASSRTGAEQYF	TGTGCCAGTAGTAGGACAGGGGCCGAGCAGTACTTC
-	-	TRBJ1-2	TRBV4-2	CASSQGAEGYGYTF	TGTGCCAGCAGCCAAGGGGCTGAAGGTTATGGCTACACCTTC
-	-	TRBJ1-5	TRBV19	CASSIVPGQPQHF	TGTGCCAGTAGTATTGTTCCGGGTCAGCCCCAGCATTTT
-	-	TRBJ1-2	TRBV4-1	CASSQVGGYTF	TGCGCCAGCAGCCAAGTCGGTGGCTACACCTTC
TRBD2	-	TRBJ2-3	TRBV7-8	CASSLARVAGGKTDTQYF	TGTGCCAGCAGCTTAGCGAGGGTAGCGGGGGGCAAAACAGATACGCAGTATTTT
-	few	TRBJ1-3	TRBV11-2	CASSLVRGSSGNTIYF	TGTGCCAGCAGCCTAGTCCGGGGAAGCTCTGGAAACACCATATATTTT
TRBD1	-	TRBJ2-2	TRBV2	CASSRDRTNTGELFF	TGTGCCAGCAGTCGGGACAGAACGAACACCGGGGAGCTGTTTTTT
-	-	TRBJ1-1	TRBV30	CAWSGLTTASNTEAFF	TGTGCCTGGAGTGGACTCACGACAGCTTCTAACACTGAAGCTTTCTTT
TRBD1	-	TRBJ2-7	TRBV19	CASSRQGTSDEQYF	TGTGCCAGTAGCAGACAGGGGACCTCCGACGAGCAGTACTTC
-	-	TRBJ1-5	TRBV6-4	CASSIPRVNNQPQHF	TGTGCCAGCAGTATACCGAGGGTTAACAATCAGCCCCAGCATTTT
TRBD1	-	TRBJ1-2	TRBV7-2	CASQLAGGVYGYTF	TGTGCCAGCCAATTAGCAGGGGGCGTCTATGGCTACACCTTC
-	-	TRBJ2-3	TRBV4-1	CASRDSGSTDTQYF	TGCGCCAGCAGGGATTCAGGAAGCACAGATACGCAGTATTTT
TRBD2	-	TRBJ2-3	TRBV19	CASSAGLAGSTDTQYF	TGTGCCAGTAGTGCGGGACTAGCGGGGAGCACAGATACGCAGTATTTT
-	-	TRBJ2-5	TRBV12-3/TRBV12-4	CASSQLQETQYF	TGTGCCAGCTCACAGCTCCAAGAGACCCAGTACTTC
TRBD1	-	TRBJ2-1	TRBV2	CASSLGTGGSYNEQFF	TGTGCCAGCAGTCTAGGAACAGGGGGCTCCTACAATGAGCAGTTCTTC
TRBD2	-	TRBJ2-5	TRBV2	CASSEGSGETQYF	TGTGCCAGCAGTGAAGGTAGCGGGGAGACCCAGTACTTC
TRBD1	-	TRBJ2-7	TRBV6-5	CASSPGQGSYEQYF	TGTGCCAGCAGTCCAGGACAGGGTTCCTACGAGCAGTACTTC
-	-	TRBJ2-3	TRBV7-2	CASSGLSADTQYF	TGTGCCAGCAGTGGGCTATCGGCAGATACGCAGTATTTT
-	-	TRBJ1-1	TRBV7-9	CASRLKNTEAFF	TGTGCCAGCCGTCTAAAGAACACTGAAGCTTTCTTT
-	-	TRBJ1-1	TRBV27	CASQHLRLLGGSKEAFF	TGTGCCAGCCAACACTTACGCCTGTTGGGGGGGTCAAAAGAAGCTTTCTTT
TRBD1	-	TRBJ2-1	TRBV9	CASSAGTGGNEQFF	TGTGCCAGCAGCGCCGGGACAGGGGGCAATGAGCAGTTCTTC
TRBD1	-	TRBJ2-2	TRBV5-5	CASKTGTGELFF	TGTGCCAGCAAGACAGGGACCGGGGAGCTGTTTTTT
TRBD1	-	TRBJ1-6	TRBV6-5	CASRPRQGGNSPLHF	TGTGCCAGCAGACCAAGACAGGGTGGAAATTCACCCCTCCACTTT
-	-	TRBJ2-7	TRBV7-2	CASSLRDGSSYEQYF	TGTGCCAGCAGCTTGCGGGACGGAAGCTCCTACGAGCAGTACTTC
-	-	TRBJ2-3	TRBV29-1	CSVEGGNPDTQYF	TGCAGCGTTGAAGGAGGGAATCCAGATACGCAGTATTTT
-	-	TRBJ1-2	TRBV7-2	CASKTGDYGYTF	TGTGCCAGCAAGACAGGAGACTATGGCTACACCTTC
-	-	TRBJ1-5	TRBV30	CAWSSENSNQPQHF	TGTGCCTGGAGTTCTGAGAATAGCAATCAGCCCCAGCATTTT
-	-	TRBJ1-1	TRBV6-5	CASSYGYQSNTEAFF	TGTGCCAGCAGTTATGGTTATCAGTCGAACACTGAAGCTTTCTTT
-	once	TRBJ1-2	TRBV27	CASSSLRGAYGYTF	TGTGCCAGCAGTTCACTCCGGGGGGCCTATGGCTACACCTTC
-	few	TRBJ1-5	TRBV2	CASSNGDQPQHF	TGTGCCAGCAGTAACGGAGATCAGCCCCAGCATTTT
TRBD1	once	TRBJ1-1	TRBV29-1	CSGSDREDTEAFF	TGCAGCGGATCGGACAGGGAAGACACTGAAGCTTTCTTT
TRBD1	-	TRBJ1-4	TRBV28	CASSLDRGREKLFF	TGTGCCAGCAGTTTAGACAGGGGAAGGGAAAAACTGTTTTTT
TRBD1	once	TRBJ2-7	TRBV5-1	CASSWGQKKPSLEQYF	TGCGCCAGCAGCTGGGGACAGAAAAAGCCCTCTCTCGAGCAGTACTTC
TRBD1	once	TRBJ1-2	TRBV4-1	CASSLSPPGQSNYGYTF	TGCGCCAGCAGCCTCTCCCCCCCGGGACAGTCTAACTATGGCTACACCTTC
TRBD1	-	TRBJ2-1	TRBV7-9	CASSLEGGQAAGEQFF	TGTGCCAGCAGCTTAGAAGGGGGACAGGCGGCAGGTGAGCAGTTCTTC
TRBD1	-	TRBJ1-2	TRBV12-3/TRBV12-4	CASSEQGLDGYTF	TGTGCCAGCAGTGAACAGGGGTTGGATGGCTACACCTTC
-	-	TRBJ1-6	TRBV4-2	CASSQTWENSPLHF	TGTGCCAGCAGCCAGACCTGGGAGAATTCACCCCTCCACTTT
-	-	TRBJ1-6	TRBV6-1	CASSEGGGFSPLHF	TGTGCCAGCAGTGAAGGAGGAGGGTTTTCACCCCTCCACTTT
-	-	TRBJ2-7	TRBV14	CASSPGLTREQYF	TGTGCCAGCAGCCCCGGGTTGACCCGAGAGCAGTACTTC
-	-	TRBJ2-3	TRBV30	CAWSYNLFRGASTDTQYF	TGTGCCTGGAGCTATAACCTTTTTCGGGGGGCTAGCACAGATACGCAGTATTTT
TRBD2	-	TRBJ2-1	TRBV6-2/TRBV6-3	CASSSPGGGNEQFF	TGTGCCAGCAGCTCCCCTGGGGGGGGTAATGAGCAGTTCTTC
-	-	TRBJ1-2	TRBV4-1	CASSQAKGRVHGYTF	TGCGCCAGCAGCCAAGCTAAGGGGAGGGTTCATGGCTACACCTTC
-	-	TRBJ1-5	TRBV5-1	CASSLAGQGREPQHF	TGCGCCAGCAGCTTGGCCGGGCAGGGTCGAGAACCCCAGCATTTT
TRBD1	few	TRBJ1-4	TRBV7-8	CASSLLTGVNEKLFF	TGTGCCAGCAGCTTATTAACAGGGGTTAATGAAAAACTGTTTTTT
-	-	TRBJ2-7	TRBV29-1	CSAELRDEQYF	TGCAGCGCCGAGCTGAGGGACGAGCAGTACTTC
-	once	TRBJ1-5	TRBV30	CAWSQGGSQPQHF	TGTGCCTGGTCACAGGGAGGGAGCCAGCCCCAGCATTTT
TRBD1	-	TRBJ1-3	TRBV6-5	CASSYSTGTTGNTIYF	TGTGCCAGCAGTTACTCGACAGGGACGACTGGAAACACCATATATTTT
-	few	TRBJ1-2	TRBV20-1	CSAGGAYGYTF	TGCAGTGCTGGGGGCGCCTATGGCTACACCTTC
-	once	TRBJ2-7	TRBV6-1	CASSETFNYEQYF	TGTGCCAGCAGTGAAACTTTCAACTACGAGCAGTACTTC
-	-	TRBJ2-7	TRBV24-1	CATSDLTNEQYF	TGTGCCACCAGTGATTTAACTAACGAGCAGTACTTC
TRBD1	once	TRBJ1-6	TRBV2	CASSVMGTGVRPLHF	TGTGCCAGCAGTGTTATGGGGACAGGGGTCAGACCCCTCCACTTT
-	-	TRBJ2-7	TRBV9	CASSASRQGDFYEQYF	TGTGCCAGCAGCGCATCTCGACAAGGGGACTTTTATGAGCAGTACTTC
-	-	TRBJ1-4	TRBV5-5	CASSREGMAEKLFF	TGTGCCAGTAGTCGGGAGGGGATGGCTGAAAAACTGTTTTTT
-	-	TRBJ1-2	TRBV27	CASSFLPGMGYGYTF	TGTGCCAGCAGTTTCTTGCCAGGGATGGGCTATGGCTACACCTTC
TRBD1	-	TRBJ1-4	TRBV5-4	CASSHTGGKLFF	TGTGCCAGCAGCCACACAGGGGGAAAACTGTTTTTT
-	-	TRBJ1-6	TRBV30	CAWRTSGMNNSPLHF	TGTGCCTGGAGGACCTCCGGGATGAATAATTCACCCCTCCACTTT
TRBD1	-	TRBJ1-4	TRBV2	CASSQGGEKLFF	TGTGCCAGCTCGCAGGGGGGTGAAAAACTGTTTTTT
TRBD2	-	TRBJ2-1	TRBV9	CASSPRLAVWEQFF	TGTGCCAGCAGCCCCCGACTAGCGGTGTGGGAGCAGTTCTTC
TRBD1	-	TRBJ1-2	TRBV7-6	CASSLGRGPVGYTF	TGTGCCAGCAGCTTAGGCAGGGGGCCCGTGGGCTACACCTTC
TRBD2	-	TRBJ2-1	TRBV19	CASSPILAPVREQFF	TGTGCCAGTAGTCCGATACTAGCGCCTGTTAGGGAGCAGTTCTTC